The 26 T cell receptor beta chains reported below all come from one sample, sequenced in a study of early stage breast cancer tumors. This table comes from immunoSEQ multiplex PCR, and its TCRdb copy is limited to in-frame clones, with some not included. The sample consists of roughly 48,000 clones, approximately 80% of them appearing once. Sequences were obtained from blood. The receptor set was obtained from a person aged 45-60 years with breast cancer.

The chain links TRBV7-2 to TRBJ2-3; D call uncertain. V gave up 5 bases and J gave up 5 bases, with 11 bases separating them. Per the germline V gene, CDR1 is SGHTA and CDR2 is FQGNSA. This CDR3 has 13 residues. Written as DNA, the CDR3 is TGTGCCAGCAGCCTAGGGCGGCGAGATACGCAGTATTTT. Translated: CASSLGRRDTQYF.

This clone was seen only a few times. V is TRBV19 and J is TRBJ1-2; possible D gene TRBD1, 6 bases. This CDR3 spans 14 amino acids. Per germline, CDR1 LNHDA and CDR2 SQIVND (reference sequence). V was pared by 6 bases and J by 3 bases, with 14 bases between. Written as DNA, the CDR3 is TGTGCCAGTAGCCCGAAGGGGGGACACTATGGCTACACCTTC. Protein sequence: CASSPKGGHYGYTF.

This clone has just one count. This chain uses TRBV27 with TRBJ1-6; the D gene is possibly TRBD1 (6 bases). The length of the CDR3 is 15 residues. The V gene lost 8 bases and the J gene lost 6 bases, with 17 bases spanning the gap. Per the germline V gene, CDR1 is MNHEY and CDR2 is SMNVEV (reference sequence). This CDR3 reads CASQRGGSFNSPLHF. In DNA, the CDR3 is TGTGCCAGCCAGAGAGGGGGGTCTTTTAATTCACCCCTCCACTTT.

CDR3 nucleotides: TGTGCCAGCAGTACGACCGGGGGGAAAAACATTCAGTACTTC. Translated, it gives CASSTTGGKNIQYF. This sequence joins TRBV27 and TRBJ2-4; 7 nucleotides agree with TRBD2. This CDR3 comprises 14 residues. J gave up 4 bases and V 5 bases, and 5 bases lay outside the gene matches. CDR1 and CDR2 from the germline V gene are MNHEY and SMNVEV (reference sequence).

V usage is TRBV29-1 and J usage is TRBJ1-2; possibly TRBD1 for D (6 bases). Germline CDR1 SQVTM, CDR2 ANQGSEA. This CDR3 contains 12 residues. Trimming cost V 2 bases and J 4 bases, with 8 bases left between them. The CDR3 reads CSVEQGSYGYTF. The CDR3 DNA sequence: TGCAGCGTTGAACAGGGGAGCTATGGCTACACCTTC.

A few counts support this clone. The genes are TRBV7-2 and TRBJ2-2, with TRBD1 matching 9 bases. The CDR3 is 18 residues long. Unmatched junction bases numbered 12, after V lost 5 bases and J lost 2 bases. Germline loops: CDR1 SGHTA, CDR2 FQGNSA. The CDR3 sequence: CASSREGQGSANTGELFF. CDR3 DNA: TGTGCCAGCAGCCGCGAGGGACAGGGAAGTGCAAACACCGGGGAGCTGTTTTTT.

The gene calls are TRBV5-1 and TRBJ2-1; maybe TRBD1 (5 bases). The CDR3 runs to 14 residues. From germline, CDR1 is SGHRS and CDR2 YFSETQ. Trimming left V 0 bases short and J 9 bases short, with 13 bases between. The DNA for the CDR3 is TGCGCCAGCAGCTTGGATACTTCCCAGGGTGAGCAGTTCTTC. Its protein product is CASSLDTSQGEQFF. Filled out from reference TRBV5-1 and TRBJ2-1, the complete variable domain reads KAGVTQTPRYLIKTRGQQVTLSCSPISGHRSVSWYQQTPGQGLQFLFEYFSETQRNKGNFPGRFSGRQFSNSRSEMNVSTLELGDSALYLCASSLDTSQGEQFFGPGTRLTVL.

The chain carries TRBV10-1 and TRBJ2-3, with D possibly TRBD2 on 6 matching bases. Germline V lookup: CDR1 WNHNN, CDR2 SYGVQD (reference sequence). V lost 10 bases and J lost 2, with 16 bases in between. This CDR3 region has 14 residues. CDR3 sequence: CATSHSGPTDTQYF. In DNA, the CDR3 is TGCGCCACCTCACATAGCGGCCCCACAGATACGCAGTATTTT.

CDR3 sequence reads: CASSEWAASGYTF. The DNA for the CDR3 is TGTGCCAGCAGTGAATGGGCGGCCAGCGGCTACACCTTC. The V gene is TRBV6-1, the J gene TRBJ1-2; D is unresolved. CDR3 length equals 13 residues. The germline CDR1 and CDR2 sequences are MNHNS and SASEGT. V shed 2 bases and J shed 8 bases, with 12 bases lying between them.

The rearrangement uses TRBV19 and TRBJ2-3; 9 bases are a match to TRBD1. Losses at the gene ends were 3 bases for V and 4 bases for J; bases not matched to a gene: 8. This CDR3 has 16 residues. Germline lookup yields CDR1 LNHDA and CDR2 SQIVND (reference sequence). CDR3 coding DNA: TGTGCCAGTAGTATGCCGACAGGGGGATCGGCAGATACGCAGTATTTT. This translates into CASSMPTGGSADTQYF. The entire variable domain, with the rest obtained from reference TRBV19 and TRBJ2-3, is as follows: DGGITQSPKYLFRKEGQNVTLSCEQNLNHDAMYWYRQDPGQGLRLIYYSQIVNDFQKGDIAEGYSVSREKKESFPLTVTSAQKNPTAFYLCASSMPTGGSADTQYFGPGTRLTVL.

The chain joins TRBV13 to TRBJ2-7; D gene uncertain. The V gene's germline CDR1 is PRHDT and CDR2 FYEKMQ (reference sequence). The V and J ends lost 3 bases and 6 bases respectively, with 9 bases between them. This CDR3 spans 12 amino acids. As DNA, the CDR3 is TGTGCCAGCAGCTTTCATCTGGGCGAGCAGTACTTC. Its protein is CASSFHLGEQYF.

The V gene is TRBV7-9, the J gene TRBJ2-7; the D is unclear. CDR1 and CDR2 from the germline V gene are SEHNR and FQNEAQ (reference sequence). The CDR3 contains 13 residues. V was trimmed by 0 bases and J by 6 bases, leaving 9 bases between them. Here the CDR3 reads CASSLAVGLEQYF. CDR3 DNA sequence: TGTGCCAGCAGCTTAGCGGTAGGGCTCGAGCAGTACTTC.

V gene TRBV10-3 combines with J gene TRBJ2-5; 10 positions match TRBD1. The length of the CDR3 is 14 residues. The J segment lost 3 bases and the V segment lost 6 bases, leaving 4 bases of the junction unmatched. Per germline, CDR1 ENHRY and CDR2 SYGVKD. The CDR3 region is CAIRDGQGEETQYF. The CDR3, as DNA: TGTGCCATCAGAGACGGACAGGGGGAAGAGACCCAGTACTTC.

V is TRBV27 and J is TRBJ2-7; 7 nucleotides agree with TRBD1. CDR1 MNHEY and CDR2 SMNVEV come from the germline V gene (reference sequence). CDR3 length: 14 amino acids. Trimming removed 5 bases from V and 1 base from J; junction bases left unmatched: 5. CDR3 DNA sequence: TGTGCCAGCAGTCCGAGGGGGCAATCCTACGAGCAGTACTTC. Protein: CASSPRGQSYEQYF.

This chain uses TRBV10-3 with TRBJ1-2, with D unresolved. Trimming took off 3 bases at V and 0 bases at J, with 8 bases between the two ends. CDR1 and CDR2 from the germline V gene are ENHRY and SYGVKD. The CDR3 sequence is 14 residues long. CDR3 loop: CAISDPTTNYGYTF. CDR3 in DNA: TGTGCCATCAGTGACCCGACAACTAACTATGGCTACACCTTC.

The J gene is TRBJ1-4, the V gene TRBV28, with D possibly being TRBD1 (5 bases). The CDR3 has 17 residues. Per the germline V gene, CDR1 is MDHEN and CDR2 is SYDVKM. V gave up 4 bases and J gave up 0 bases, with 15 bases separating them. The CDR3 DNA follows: TGTGCCAGCAGTTCCGCTGTTCAGGGCACAACTAATGAAAAACTGTTTTTT. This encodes CASSSAVQGTTNEKLFF.

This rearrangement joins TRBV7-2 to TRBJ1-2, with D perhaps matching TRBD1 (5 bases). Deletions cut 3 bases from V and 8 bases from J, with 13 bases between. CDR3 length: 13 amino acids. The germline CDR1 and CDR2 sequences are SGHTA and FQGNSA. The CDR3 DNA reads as TGTGCCAGCAGCTTTACGGCCGAGGGGGGCTACACCTTC. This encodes CASSFTAEGGYTF.

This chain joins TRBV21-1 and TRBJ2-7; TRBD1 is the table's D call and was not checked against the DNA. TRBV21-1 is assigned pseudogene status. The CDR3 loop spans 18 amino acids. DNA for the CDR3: TGTGCCAGCAGCAAAGTGGCCGAACCGGGACAGGAGACCTACGAGCAGTACTTC. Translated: CASSKVAEPGQETYEQYF.

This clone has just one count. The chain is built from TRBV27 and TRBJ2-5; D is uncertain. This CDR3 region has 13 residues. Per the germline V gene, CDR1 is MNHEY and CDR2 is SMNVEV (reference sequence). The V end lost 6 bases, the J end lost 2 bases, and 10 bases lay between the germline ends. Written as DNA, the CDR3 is TGTGCCAGCAGGGGATGGGGACAAGAGACCCAGTACTTC. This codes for CASRGWGQETQYF.

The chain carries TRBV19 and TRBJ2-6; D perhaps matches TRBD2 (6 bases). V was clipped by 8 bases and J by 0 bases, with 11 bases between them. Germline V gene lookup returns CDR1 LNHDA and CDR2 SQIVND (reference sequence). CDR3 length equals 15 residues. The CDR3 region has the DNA TGTGCCAGTCAGCCGGGGGACTCTGGGGCCAACGTCCTGACTTTC. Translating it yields CASQPGDSGANVLTF.

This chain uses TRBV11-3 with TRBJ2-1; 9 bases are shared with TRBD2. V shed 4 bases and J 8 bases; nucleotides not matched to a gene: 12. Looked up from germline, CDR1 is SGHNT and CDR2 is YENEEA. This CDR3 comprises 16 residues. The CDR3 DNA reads TGTGCCAGCAGCTCCGGTCTTAGCGGGAGCCATTATGAGCAGTTCTTC. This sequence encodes CASSSGLSGSHYEQFF.

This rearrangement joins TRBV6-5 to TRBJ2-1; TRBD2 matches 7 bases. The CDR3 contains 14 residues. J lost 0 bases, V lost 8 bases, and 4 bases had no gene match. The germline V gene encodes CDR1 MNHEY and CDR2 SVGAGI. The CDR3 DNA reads TGTGCCAGCGGGGGGGGTCTCTCCTACAATGAGCAGTTCTTC. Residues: CASGGGLSYNEQFF.

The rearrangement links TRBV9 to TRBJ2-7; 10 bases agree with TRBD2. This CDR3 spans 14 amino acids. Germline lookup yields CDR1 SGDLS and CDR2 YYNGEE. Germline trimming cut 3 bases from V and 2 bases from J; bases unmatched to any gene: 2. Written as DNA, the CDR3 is TGTGCCAGCAGCGATGGGACTAGCGCCTACGAGCAGTACTTC. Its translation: CASSDGTSAYEQYF.

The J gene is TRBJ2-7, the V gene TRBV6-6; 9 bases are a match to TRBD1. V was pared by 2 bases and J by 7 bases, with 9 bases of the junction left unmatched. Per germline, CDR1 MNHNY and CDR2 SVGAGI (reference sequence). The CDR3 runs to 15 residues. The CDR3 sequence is CASSYQWDRVGEQYF. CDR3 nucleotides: TGTGCCAGCAGTTACCAGTGGGACAGGGTGGGGGAGCAGTACTTC.

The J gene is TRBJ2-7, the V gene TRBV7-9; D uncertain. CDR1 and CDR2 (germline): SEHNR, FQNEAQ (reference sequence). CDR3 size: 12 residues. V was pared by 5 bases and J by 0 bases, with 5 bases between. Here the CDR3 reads CASSASSYEQYF. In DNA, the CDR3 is TGTGCCAGCAGCGCGAGCTCCTACGAGCAGTACTTC.

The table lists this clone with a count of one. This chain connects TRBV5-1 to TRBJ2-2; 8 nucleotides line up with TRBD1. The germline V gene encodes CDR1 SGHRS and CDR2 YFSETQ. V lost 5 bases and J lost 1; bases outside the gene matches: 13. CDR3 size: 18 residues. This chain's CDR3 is CASRGGFRTGMNTGELFF. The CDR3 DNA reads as TGCGCCAGCAGAGGGGGATTCCGGACAGGGATGAACACCGGGGAGCTGTTTTTT.